One and the same sample provided the 19 T cell receptor beta chains below, sequenced in a study of spatial heterogeneity in lung cancer. Study outcomes and limitations: The number of expanded tumor alpha and beta chains correlated with mutation number.

Time point described: sample taken at primary tumor resection. Antigens of these TCRs are unknown. MiXCR was run by TCRdb on the 5' RACE reads, yielding one entry per CDR3 protein. The sample includes approximately 7,000 distinct CDR3 sequences, 10% to 15% of them seen just once. The input for sequencing was lung tumor tissue, taken at surgery. These receptors all come from a male donor with early-stage non-small cell lung cancer.

This clonotype was recorded many times. This beta chain represents an off-target read in a library built for alpha chains; its size is of limited meaning. The V and J genes are TRBV2 and TRBJ2-1; TRBD1 aligns across 8 bases. The trim removed 6 bases at V and 8 bases at J, leaving 6 bases unmatched. The CDR3 contains 13 residues. Germline V gene sequence: CDR1 SNHLY, CDR2 FYNNEI. The CDR3 DNA is TGTGCCAGCAGAGGACAGGGCATCGATGAGCAGTTCTTC. This codes for CASRGQGIDEQFF.

Relative to its sample, this clonotype is medium-sized. This beta chain represents an off-target read in a library built for alpha chains; its size is of limited meaning. As DNA, the CDR3 is TGCAGCGTAAAGGTAGCGGGAGTGAATGAGCAGTTCTTC. This encodes CSVKVAGVNEQFF. V gene TRBV29-1 combines with J gene TRBJ2-1; TRBD2 aligns across 9 bases. J gave up 7 bases and V 6 bases, and 7 bases lay outside the gene matches. Germline loops: CDR1 SQVTM, CDR2 ANQGSEA. The CDR3 is made up of 13 amino acids.

This clonotype is medium-sized by share. Since it is a stray read in a library aimed at alpha chains, this beta chain has a size that is not meaningful. The chain carries TRBV4-2 and TRBJ2-5, with D perhaps TRBD1 or TRBD2 (5 bases each). Germline-derived CDR1 and CDR2 are LGHNA and YNFKEQ. This CDR3 has 16 amino acids. V was pared by 4 bases and J by 0 bases, with 15 bases between. This CDR3 reads CASSPGPYWYQETQYF. The DNA of the CDR3 is TGTGCCAGCAGCCCGGGGCCCTATTGGTACCAAGAGACCCAGTACTTC.

This clonotype was seen only a few times. This beta chain represents an off-target read in a library built for alpha chains; its size is of limited meaning. The V gene is TRBV13, the J gene TRBJ2-1; 13 positions match TRBD2. Germline V gives CDR1 PRHDT, CDR2 FYEKMQ (reference sequence). The trim removed 5 bases at V and 6 bases at J, leaving 7 bases unmatched. The CDR3 runs 16 residues. Here the CDR3 reads CASSTLLAGGGNEQFF. DNA of the CDR3: TGTGCCAGCAGCACCCTACTAGCGGGAGGGGGCAATGAGCAGTTCTTC.

Regarding this clonotype: A single base separates this from a much larger clone, so it may be a read error. Within a library made for alpha chains, this beta chain is off target, and its count is uninformative. The chain couples TRBV29-1 to TRBJ1-2; 7 bases match TRBD1. V was pared by 7 bases and J by 5 bases, with 10 bases of the junction left unmatched. Per germline, CDR1 SQVTM and CDR2 ANQGSEA. This CDR3 comprises 13 residues. The DNA of the CDR3 is TGCAGCGAGGACGTGACAGGGCGGTATGGCTACACCTTC. This encodes CSEDVTGRYGYTF.

Judged by abundance, this clonotype is medium-sized. Since it is a stray read in a library aimed at alpha chains, this beta chain has a size that is not meaningful. This chain connects TRBV3-1 to TRBJ2-2; TRBD1 agrees at 8 bases. Trimming at V came to 2 bases and at J to 4 bases, leaving 3 bases not matched to a gene. In germline, CDR1 is LGHDT, CDR2 YNNKEL (reference sequence). This CDR3 has 15 residues. Here the CDR3 reads CASSQRTGITGELFF. CDR3 coding DNA: TGTGCCAGCAGCCAAAGGACAGGGATCACCGGGGAGCTGTTTTTT.

This clonotype was counted many times. This beta chain lies outside the target of a library built for alpha chains; its clone size means little. The chain carries TRBV18 and TRBJ2-2; TRBD1 is a possible D gene (6 bases). Germline values: CDR1 KGHSH, CDR2 LQKENI. V shed 6 bases and J shed 5 bases, with 13 bases lying between them. The CDR3 sequence is 14 residues long. The CDR3 spells CASSRTERTGELFF. DNA for the CDR3: TGTGCCAGCTCCCGGACAGAGCGAACCGGGGAGCTGTTTTTT.

This clonotype has a handful of counts. The size of this beta chain means little, since it is a stray read in a library made for alpha chains. The chain joins TRBV12-3 or TRBV12-4 to TRBJ1-2, with 10 bases identical to TRBD1. The CDR3 is 15 residues long. V gave up 7 bases and J gave up 8 bases; unmatched junction bases: 13. CDR3 in amino acids: CASIGTGVFFEGYTF. The CDR3 DNA sequence: TGTGCCAGCATCGGGACAGGGGTATTTTTTGAGGGCTACACCTTC.

Concerning this clonotype itself: This beta chain is a stray sequence in a library constructed for alpha chains; its clone size is not meaningful. This chain uses TRBV5-1 with TRBJ2-5, with 10 bases lining up with TRBD2. Germline-derived CDR1 and CDR2 are SGHRS and YFSETQ. V lost 1 base and J lost 4; bases outside the gene matches: 4. The length of the CDR3 is 15 residues. CDR3 residues: CASSLTSGIGETQYF. Written as DNA, the CDR3 is TGCGCCAGCAGCTTGACTAGCGGGATTGGAGAGACCCAGTACTTC.

For this clonotype: This beta chain is a stray sequence in a library constructed for alpha chains; its clone size is not meaningful. This rearrangement joins TRBV3-1 to TRBJ1-1; tentative D call: TRBD1 (5 bases). Germline V lookup: CDR1 LGHDT, CDR2 YNNKEL (reference sequence). V lost 4 bases and J 1 base, leaving 13 bases between the germline ends. The CDR3 totals 15 residues. The chain's CDR3 is CASSPGKVGNTEAFF. The CDR3 region has the DNA TGTGCCAGCAGCCCAGGGAAAGTTGGGAACACTGAAGCTTTCTTT.

This clonotype was observed many times. In a library made to pick up alpha chains, this beta chain is a stray read with a size that means little. The gene calls are TRBV15 and TRBJ1-5; D call uncertain. The CDR3 length is 12 residues. Germline-derived CDR1 and CDR2 are LNHNV and YYDKDF (reference sequence). V was pared by 1 base and J by 4 bases, with 2 bases between. The CDR3: CATSRGNQPQHF. CDR3 nucleotides: TGTGCCACCAGCAGAGGGAATCAGCCCCAGCATTTT.

This clonotype was detected ten times or more. This beta chain is a stray sequence in a library constructed for alpha chains; its clone size is not meaningful. The chain carries TRBV5-4 and TRBJ2-1; D might be TRBD1 (5 bases). V lost 1 base and J lost 1, with 9 bases in between. The CDR3 runs 15 residues. Germline CDR1 and CDR2: SGHNT and YYREEE (reference sequence). The DNA of the CDR3 is TGTGCCAGCAGCTTGACAGGTGATTCCTACAATGAGCAGTTCTTC. Residues: CASSLTGDSYNEQFF. The full variable domain, completed using reference TRBV5-4 and TRBJ2-1, is ETGVTQSPTHLIKTRGQQVTLRCSSQSGHNTVSWYQQALGQGPQFIFQYYREEENGRGNFPPRFSGLQFPNYSSELNVNALELDDSALYLCASSLTGDSYNEQFFGPGTRLTVL.

The sample holds many counts of this clonotype. With the library built for alpha chains, this beta chain is off target and its frequency is not meaningful. The chain carries TRBV3-1 and TRBJ1-1; possible D gene TRBD1, 5 bases. V was clipped by 1 base and J by 5 bases, with 14 bases between them. Per germline, CDR1 LGHDT and CDR2 YNNKEL (reference sequence). The CDR3 runs to 15 residues. CDR3 sequence (DNA): TGTGCCAGCAGCCAAGGAGGGACCGTGGGGACTGAAGCTTTCTTT. Protein product: CASSQGGTVGTEAFF.

This clonotype was seen at least ten times. Since it is a stray read in a library aimed at alpha chains, this beta chain has a size that is not meaningful. The chain employs TRBV15 and TRBJ2-5; 12 bases are a match to TRBD2. CDR3 size: 14 residues. With V trimmed by 8 bases and J by 5 bases, 6 bases remained unmatched. In germline, CDR1 is LNHNV, CDR2 YYDKDF (reference sequence). The CDR3 nucleotides read TGTGCCACCCGCGGACTAGCGGGATTTGAGACCCAGTACTTC. Translation: CATRGLAGFETQYF.

There are many counts of this clonotype. A library made for alpha chains picked up this beta chain off target, so its size means little. The chain combines TRBV20-1 with TRBJ2-7, with unresolved D. This CDR3 spans 12 amino acids. The germline V and J ends were trimmed by 1 base and 5 bases, with 9 bases remaining between them. CDR1 and CDR2 from the germline V gene are DFQATT and SNEGSKA (reference sequence). CDR3 nucleotides: TGCAGTGCTAGAGCACTCACCGACGAGCAGTACTTC. It codes for CSARALTDEQYF.

This clonotype was picked up many times. This beta chain lies outside the target of a library built for alpha chains; its clone size means little. The chain employs TRBV4-1 and TRBJ1-3; D gene uncertain. CDR3 length: 15 amino acids. The V gene's germline CDR1 is MGHRA and CDR2 YSYEKL. The ends were cut back, 0 bases at V and 2 bases at J, with 8 bases in the middle. The CDR3 loop is CASSQDAKTGNTIYF. The DNA for the CDR3 is TGCGCCAGCAGCCAAGATGCAAAGACTGGAAACACCATATATTTT.

At least ten counts were recorded for this clonotype. With the library built for alpha chains, this beta chain is off target and its frequency is not meaningful. V gene TRBV5-1 combines with J gene TRBJ2-7; D is tentatively TRBD1 or TRBD2 (5 bases each). The CDR3 has 16 residues. Trimming took 3 bases from V and 0 from J, leaving 16 bases between them. CDR1 is SGHRS and CDR2 is YFSETQ in the germline V gene. The DNA for the CDR3 is TGCGCCAGCAGCTCTTTTATCGGGGCAAGCTCCTACGAGCAGTACTTC. Residues: CASSSFIGASSYEQYF.

This clonotype showed up many times. For a library built for alpha chains, this beta chain is a stray read; little rests on its size. The chain couples TRBV10-2 to TRBJ2-1; unclear D gene. The V end lost 2 bases, the J end lost 12 bases, and 8 bases lay between the germline ends. The germline gives CDR1 WSHSY, CDR2 SAAADI. This CDR3 has 11 residues. As DNA, the CDR3 is TGCGCCAGCAGTGAGGGTCACGGGCAGTTCTTC. Protein product: CASSEGHGQFF.

In the case of this clonotype: A read error may produce the germline difference seen at one junction end. Little can be read into the size of this beta chain, an off-target read in a library designed for alpha chains. The rearrangement uses TRBV12-3 or TRBV12-4 and TRBJ2-4, with 8 nucleotides matching TRBD1. There are 14 residues in the CDR3. In nucleotides, the CDR3 is TGTGCCAGCACCGTTTCCGGGACAGGTTTTGAGTTCGACTTC. It yields the protein CASTVSGTGFEFDF.